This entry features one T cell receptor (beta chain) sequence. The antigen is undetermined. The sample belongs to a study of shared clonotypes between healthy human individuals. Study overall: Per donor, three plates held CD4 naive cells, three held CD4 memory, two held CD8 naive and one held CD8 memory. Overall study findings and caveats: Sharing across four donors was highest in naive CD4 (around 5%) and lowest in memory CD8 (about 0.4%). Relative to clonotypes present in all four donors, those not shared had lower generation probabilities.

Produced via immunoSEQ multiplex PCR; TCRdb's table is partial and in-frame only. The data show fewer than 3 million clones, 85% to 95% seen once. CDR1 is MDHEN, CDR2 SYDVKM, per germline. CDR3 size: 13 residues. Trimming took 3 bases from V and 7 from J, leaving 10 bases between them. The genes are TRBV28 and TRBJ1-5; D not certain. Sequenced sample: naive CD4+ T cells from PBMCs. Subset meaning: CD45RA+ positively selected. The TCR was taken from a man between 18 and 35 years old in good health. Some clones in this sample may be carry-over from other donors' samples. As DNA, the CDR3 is TGTGCCAGCAGTTTTACGGGGTTACAGCCCCAGCATTTT. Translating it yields CASSFTGLQPQHF.